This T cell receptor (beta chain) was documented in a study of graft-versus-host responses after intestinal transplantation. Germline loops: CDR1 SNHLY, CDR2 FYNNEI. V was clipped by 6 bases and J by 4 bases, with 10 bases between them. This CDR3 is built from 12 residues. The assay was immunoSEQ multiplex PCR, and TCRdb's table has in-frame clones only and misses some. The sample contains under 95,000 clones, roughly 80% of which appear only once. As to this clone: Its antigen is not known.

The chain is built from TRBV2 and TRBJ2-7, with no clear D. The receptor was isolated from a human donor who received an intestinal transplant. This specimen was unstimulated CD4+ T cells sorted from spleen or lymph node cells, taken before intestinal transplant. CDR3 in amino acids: CASRETSYEQYF. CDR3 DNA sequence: TGTGCCAGCAGAGAGACATCATACGAGCAGTACTTC.